This is a list of T cell receptor beta chains from one sample in a study of blood T cell repertoires in COVID-19. Some clones are missing from TCRdb's copy, which holds only in-frame ones; the method was immunoSEQ multiplex PCR. Here the sample spans some 150,000 clones, 80% to 90% being singletons. The source material was peripheral blood. The source of these receptors is a woman in her sixties or seventies with COVID-19, enrolled during active disease. Each CDR3 is given with its conserved first and last residue. The D gene is left open where the match is weak. Clone size is shown for a subset of rows, as once, few, many or a class of expanded clone.

TRBJ1-4 | TRBD1 | - | TRBV4-2 | TGTGCCAGCAGCCAAGATTTAGGGGGGACAGGGGGGACTAATGAAAAACTGTTTTTT | CASSQDLGGTGGTNEKLFF
TRBJ1-2 | TRBD1 | - | TRBV27 | TGTGCCAGCAGTCCCGGGACAGGGGAGCCCCTAGGCTACACCTTC | CASSPGTGEPLGYTF
TRBJ2-3 | - | - | TRBV9 | TGTGCCAGCAGCGCTGGTGGACTATCCCGGGATACGCAGTATTTT | CASSAGGLSRDTQYF
TRBJ2-1 | - | - | TRBV5-1 | TGCGCCAGCAGCTCGGGACAAAAAAACAATGAGCAGTTCTTC | CASSSGQKNNEQFF
TRBJ1-5 | - | - | TRBV5-1 | TGCGCCAGCAGCTTGGGGCCGGGGAATCAGCCCCAGCATTTT | CASSLGPGNQPQHF
TRBJ2-3 | TRBD2 | - | TRBV6-2/TRBV6-3 | TGTGCCAGCAGTTACTCTCTAGCGGGGTCAGATACGCAGTATTTT | CASSYSLAGSDTQYF
TRBJ2-5 | TRBD1 | once | TRBV7-8 | TGTGCCAGCAGCTCCATACAGGGGAAGGGGGAGACCCAGTACTTC | CASSSIQGKGETQYF
TRBJ2-5 | - | - | TRBV24-1 | TGTGCCACCAGTGATTGGGAACTAGGGAGGTCGTCCCAAGAGACCCAGTACTTC | CATSDWELGRSSQETQYF
TRBJ2-5 | TRBD1 | - | TRBV2 | TGTGCCAGCAGCATCGACAGGGGGCAAGAGACCCAGTACTTC | CASSIDRGQETQYF
TRBJ2-2 | TRBD1 | - | TRBV7-6 | TGTGCCAGCAGCTTAACAGGGGATGGCGGGGAGCTGTTTTTT | CASSLTGDGGELFF
TRBJ2-3 | - | - | TRBV4-3 | TGCGCCAGCAGCCAAGCTTCGGGGGAAAGCACAGATACGCAGTATTTT | CASSQASGESTDTQYF
TRBJ2-5 | - | - | TRBV24-1 | TGTGCCACCAGTGACCCGGGAGAGGGCATAGGAGAGACCCAGTACTTC | CATSDPGEGIGETQYF
TRBJ1-2 | TRBD1 | - | TRBV6-6 | TGTGCCAGCAGTTACTCTCTCCAGGGGGCAGATGGCTACACCTTC | CASSYSLQGADGYTF
TRBJ2-7 | - | - | TRBV30 | TGTGCCTGGAGTGTATGGGGGACACCCCAACAGGGCGAGCAGTACTTC | CAWSVWGTPQQGEQYF
TRBJ1-4 | - | - | TRBV2 | TGTGCCAGCGTCGAGCTTAGGGGTTTGGGTAATGAAAAACTGTTTTTT | CASVELRGLGNEKLFF
TRBJ1-2 | TRBD1 | - | TRBV4-3 | TGCGCCAGCAGCCAATCAGGGGGTGGCTACACCTTC | CASSQSGGGYTF
TRBJ2-7 | TRBD2 | - | TRBV5-1 | TGCGCCAGCAGCTTGGCCACGAAGACTAGCGGGCGTGAGCAGTACTTC | CASSLATKTSGREQYF
TRBJ1-1 | TRBD1 | few | TRBV4-2 | TGTGCCAGCAGCAAGACAGGGCCCACTGAAGCTTTCTTT | CASSKTGPTEAFF
TRBJ1-2 | - | - | TRBV4-2 | TGTGCCAGCAGCCAAGACTCGGCAGCGAACAACTATGGCTACACCTTC | CASSQDSAANNYGYTF
TRBJ2-1 | - | - | TRBV4-2 | TGTGCCAGCAGCCAAGTCTTAGGGGACAATGAGCAGTTCTTC | CASSQVLGDNEQFF
TRBJ2-1 | TRBD2 | - | TRBV4-3 | TGCGCCAGCAGCCAAGGGAGCGGGGGCCTACCTCCGGGGTACAATGAGCAGTTCTTC | CASSQGSGGLPPGYNEQFF
TRBJ2-2 | - | - | TRBV4-2 | TGTGCCAGCAGCCAAGATCATGGCGGTCGCACCGGGGAGCTGTTTTTT | CASSQDHGGRTGELFF
TRBJ2-5 | TRBD2 | - | TRBV5-4 | TGTGCCAGCAGCTTGGTTAGCGGGGGCGGAGAGACCCAGTACTTC | CASSLVSGGGETQYF
TRBJ1-5 | - | - | TRBV19 | TGTGCCAGTAAGTCGGCAGACTATAGCAATCAGCCCCAGCATTTT | CASKSADYSNQPQHF
TRBJ1-2 | TRBD1 | few | TRBV14 | TGTGCCAGCACCCCCGGGACAGGTGGCTATGGCTACACCTTC | CASTPGTGGYGYTF